These 4 T cell receptor beta chains share one sample of origin, sequenced in a study of control samples from healthy donors and cancer patients (dated by TCRdb to about 2020). Library construction relied on the immunoSEQ multiplex PCR assay. Drawn from immuneACCESS, this table holds only the in-frame rearrangements with V and J called that TCRdb kept. Clones are partly lost; checked studies trace under half to an unresolved V gene and leave the rest unexplained. This sample comprises about 120,000 clones, 87% of them detected only once. The ten top clones hold about 12% of the sample. Specimen: blood. The receptors shown here come from a man aged 25 to 40 in good health.

The chain employs TRBV6-5 and TRBJ2-7, with TRBD1 identical over 8 bases. Germline V gives CDR1 MNHEY, CDR2 SVGAGI. The trim removed 6 bases at V and 3 bases at J, leaving 7 bases unmatched. The CDR3 is 14 residues long. In DNA form, the CDR3 reads TGTGCCAGCAGCCGAAACGACAGGGGCTACGAGCAGTACGTC. Translation gives CASSRNDRGYEQYV.

The gene calls are TRBV9 and TRBJ1-2; perhaps TRBD1 as D (6 bases). The germline V gene has CDR1 SGDLS and CDR2 YYNGEE. The CDR3 consists of 15 residues. Between the trimmed V and J ends, which lost 3 bases and 4 bases, there was a span of 16 bases. The CDR3 sequence is CASSASPTGSYGYTF. In DNA, the CDR3 is TGTGCCAGCAGCGCCTCGCCGACAGGCTCCTATGGCTACACCTTC.

The chain uses TRBV5-8 and TRBJ1-1; no clear D. The CDR3 runs 14 residues. V was cut by 6 bases and J by 1 base, with 13 bases left in between. CDR1 and CDR2 from the germline V gene are SGHTS and YDEGEE. In DNA form, the CDR3 reads TGTGCCAGCAAATTACAGACTTCGAACACTGAAGCTTTCTTT. It translates to CASKLQTSNTEAFF. Variable domain in full (rest from reference TRBV5-8 and TRBJ1-1): EAGVTQSPTHLIKTRGQQATLRCSPISGHTSVYWYQQALGLGLQFLLWYDEGEERNRGNFPPRFSGRQFPNYSSELNVNALELEDSALYLCASKLQTSNTEAFFGQGTRLTVV.

The chain combines TRBV6-6 with TRBJ1-4; D is perhaps TRBD1 (6 bases). Trimming took 10 bases from V and 3 from J, leaving 12 bases between them. Germline values: CDR1 MNHNY, CDR2 SVGAGI (reference sequence). The CDR3 covers 13 residues. In DNA form, the CDR3 reads TGTGCCACCCAAGACAGGTCTAATGAAAAACTGTTTTTT. It codes for CATQDRSNEKLFF.